The next 23 T cell receptor beta chains were all read from a single sample in a study of cytomegalovirus exposure and HLA in healthy donors. The PCR ran on 60 Vbeta and 13 Jbeta primers. Measured with immunoSEQ multiplex PCR; TCRdb has only the in-frame clones, and not every one. The table counts 55,000 to 85,000 clones; approximately 2.4% lies in the top ten. What was sequenced was PBMCs. These receptors originate from a female donor in good health and CMV-seropositive.

The chain recombines TRBV18 with TRBJ2-1, with TRBD2 matching 7 bases. V lost 3 bases and J lost 6; bases outside the gene matches: 2. This CDR3 has 13 residues. Germline-derived CDR1 and CDR2 are KGHSH and LQKENI. The CDR3 DNA is TGTGCCAGCTCACCGGGAGGGAGCAATGAGCAGTTCTTC. Amino acid sequence: CASSPGGSNEQFF.

The chain couples TRBV19 to TRBJ1-1, with D unresolved. This CDR3 comprises 11 residues. V gave up 7 bases and J gave up 6 bases, with 9 bases separating them. CDR1 and CDR2 (germline): LNHDA, SQIVND (reference sequence). CDR3 DNA sequence: TGTGCCAGTATTGACGGGGCTGAAGCTTTCTTT. This sequence encodes CASIDGAEAFF.

The chain has TRBV6-5 and TRBJ2-5; 9 positions match TRBD1. This CDR3 comprises 13 residues. The ends lost 11 bases at V and 5 bases at J; junction bases unmatched: 9. Germline V CDR1 and CDR2: MNHEY, SVGAGI. This CDR3 is CAASGQGGETQYF. The CDR3 coding sequence is TGTGCCGCCTCGGGACAGGGAGGGGAGACCCAGTACTTC.

CDR3 sequence reads: CASSLPTFNRFPDNEQFF. Here the CDR3 DNA reads TGTGCCAGCAGTTTGCCGACATTTAACAGGTTTCCCGACAATGAGCAGTTCTTC. The chain has TRBV27 and TRBJ2-1, with D perhaps matching TRBD1 (5 bases). The CDR3 is 18 residues long. Trimming removed 3 bases at V and 5 bases at J, with 23 bases between. Germline lookup yields CDR1 MNHEY and CDR2 SMNVEV (reference sequence).

CDR3 region: CASSALAGGPNEQFF. The CDR3 coding sequence is TGCGCCAGCAGCGCCTTAGCGGGGGGGCCTAATGAGCAGTTCTTC. This chain connects TRBV5-1 to TRBJ2-1; 11 bases match TRBD2. V was pared by 4 bases and J by 7 bases, with 7 bases of the junction left unmatched. The CDR3 is 15 residues long. Germline-derived CDR1 and CDR2 are SGHRS and YFSETQ.

The rearrangement joins TRBV9 to TRBJ2-7; the match to TRBD1 covers 10 bases. In germline, CDR1 is SGDLS, CDR2 YYNGEE. V dropped 2 bases and J dropped 3; count of bases not matched to a gene: 5. This CDR3 has 15 amino acids. Here the CDR3 DNA reads TGTGCCAGCAGCGTCCGGGACAGGGGTATCTACGAGCAGTACTTC. This sequence encodes CASSVRDRGIYEQYF. The full variable domain, its missing parts supplied by reference TRBV9 and TRBJ2-7, is DSGVTQTPKHLITATGQRVTLRCSPRSGDLSVYWYQQSLDQGLQFLIQYYNGEERAKGNILERFSAQQFPDLHSELNLSSLELGDSALYFCASSVRDRGIYEQYFGPGTRLTVT.

V usage is TRBV30 and J usage is TRBJ1-4, with D possibly being TRBD1 (5 bases). In germline, CDR1 is GTSNPN, CDR2 SVGIG (reference sequence). The CDR3 covers 16 residues. V was pared by 0 bases and J by 6 bases, with 17 bases between. CDR3 in amino acids: CAWSVGRVPPDEKLFF. The CDR3, as DNA: TGTGCCTGGAGTGTGGGCAGGGTTCCCCCGGATGAAAAACTGTTTTTT.

This chain connects TRBV28 to TRBJ2-7, with D tentatively TRBD2 (6 bases). This CDR3 has 14 amino acids. Trimming removed 5 bases at V and 2 bases at J, with 13 bases between. CDR1 and CDR2 from the germline V gene are MDHEN and SYDVKM. The DNA of the CDR3 is TGTGCCAGCAGTAAAACGGGACTCGCCTACGAGCAGTACTTC. It codes for CASSKTGLAYEQYF.

Note on this clone: At one of its ends the junction is not consistent with the germline gene, which may arise from a read error. The chain carries TRBV7-7 and TRBJ2-5, with TRBD2 matching over 7 bases. CDR3 size: 15 residues. CDR1 and CDR2 (germline): SSHAT, FNYEAQ (reference sequence). The chain's CDR3 is CASRILAGGEETQYF. The DNA for the CDR3 is TGTGCTAGCAGGATATTAGCGGGCGGGGAAGAGACCCAGTACTTC. The full variable domain, in which reference TRBV7-7 and TRBJ2-5 provide the parts outside the CDR3, is GAGVSQSPRYKVTKRGQDVTLRCDPISSHATLYWYQQALGQGPEFLTYFNYEAQPDKSGLPSDRFSAERPEGSISTLTIQRTEQRDSAMYRCASRILAGGEETQYFGPGTRLLVL.

V and J are TRBV14 and TRBJ2-1, with TRBD2 identical over 8 bases. The CDR3 loop spans 15 amino acids. Per germline, CDR1 SGHDN and CDR2 FVKESK. V shed 4 bases, J shed 5 bases, and the junction held 7 bases outside the gene matches. The CDR3 DNA sequence: TGTGCCAGCAGCCCGGGGGGGGCGAGGGACAATGAGCAGTTCTTC. It specifies CASSPGGARDNEQFF.

The chain employs TRBV11-2 and TRBJ1-2; D gene unclear. Trimming took 0 bases from V and 5 from J, leaving 7 bases between them. Germline CDR1 SGHAT, CDR2 FQNNGV. The CDR3 covers 13 residues. DNA for the CDR3: TGTGCCAGCAGCTTAGAAACGGGGTATGGCTACACCTTC. It yields the protein CASSLETGYGYTF.

The rearrangement links TRBV4-1 to TRBJ1-5; weak D call: TRBD1 (5 bases). The germline gives CDR1 MGHRA, CDR2 YSYEKL. This CDR3 is 13 amino acids long. V lost 3 bases, J lost 7 bases, and 10 bases lay in between. CDR3 bases: TGCGCCAGCAGCCAGACCCAGGGCCAGCCCCAGCATTTT. Protein sequence: CASSQTQGQPQHF.

The rearrangement uses TRBV28 and TRBJ1-2, with unresolved D. The CDR3 is 13 residues long. The V and J ends lost 8 bases and 3 bases respectively, with 13 bases between them. Germline CDR1 reads MDHEN; CDR2 reads SYDVKM. This chain's CDR3 is CASGIGNYYGYTF. For the CDR3, the DNA is TGTGCCAGCGGAATCGGGAATTACTATGGCTACACCTTC.

The gene calls are TRBV28 and TRBJ1-2, with D possibly TRBD1 on 5 matching bases. Trimming stripped 3 bases from V and 8 bases from J, with 13 bases between. This CDR3 has 13 amino acids. Germline values: CDR1 MDHEN, CDR2 SYDVKM. CDR3 DNA: TGTGCCAGCAGTTTCACAGGTGCGCTGGGCTACACCTTC. This gives the protein CASSFTGALGYTF.

The chain carries TRBV4-1 and TRBJ2-7; 7 bases fit TRBD1. With V trimmed by 1 base and J by 2 bases, 5 bases remained unmatched. CDR3 size: 15 residues. The germline gives CDR1 MGHRA, CDR2 YSYEKL. Here the CDR3 DNA reads TGCGCCAGCAGCCAAGCGGGCGGACAGGCCTACGAGCAGTACTTC. Translated: CASSQAGGQAYEQYF.

The V gene is TRBV28, the J gene TRBJ1-2; weak D call: TRBD1 (6 bases). The germline V gene has CDR1 MDHEN and CDR2 SYDVKM. The CDR3 has 16 residues. Trimming pared 2 bases from V and 3 bases from J, leaving 16 bases between. CDR3 sequence: CASSLIAGADYYGYTF. As DNA, the CDR3 is TGTGCCAGCAGTTTAATCGCAGGGGCAGACTACTATGGCTACACCTTC.

Points on this clone: An end of the junction differs from the germline gene, which may be a read error. This chain uses TRBV2 with TRBJ1-2, with a weak D call TRBD1 (5 bases). In germline, CDR1 is SNHLY, CDR2 FYNNEI. The CDR3 has 14 residues. CDR3 in amino acids: CVSRRQHQPYGYTF. The DNA of the CDR3 is TGTGTCAGCAGGCGACAGCATCAACCTTATGGCTACACCTTC. The full variable domain, completed using reference TRBV2 and TRBJ1-2, is EPEVTQTPSHQVTQMGQEVILRCVPISNHLYFYWYRQILGQKVEFLVSFYNNEISEKSEIFDDQFSVERPDGSNFTLKIRSTKLEDSAMYFCVSRRQHQPYGYTFGSGTRLTVV.

The V and J genes are TRBV5-1 and TRBJ2-2; D is undetermined. Trimming removed 0 bases from V and 0 bases from J, with 9 bases in between. Germline CDR1 is SGHRS and CDR2 is YFSETQ. The CDR3 totals 16 residues. CDR3 loop: CASSLGQSPNTGELFF. CDR3 bases: TGCGCCAGCAGCTTGGGACAATCCCCGAACACCGGGGAGCTGTTTTTT.

The chain has TRBV29-1 and TRBJ1-4, with D possibly being TRBD1 (5 bases). The V gene lost 7 bases and the J gene lost 5 bases, with 11 bases spanning the gap. The germline V gene has CDR1 SQVTM and CDR2 ANQGSEA. The CDR3 sequence is 12 residues long. Here the CDR3 DNA reads TGCAGCGCCTGCCGGGGGAATGAAAAACTGTTTTTT. Amino acids: CSACRGNEKLFF.

The CDR3 sequence is CASSLTQGAEGYTF. CDR3 coding DNA: TGTGCCAGCAGCTTAACCCAGGGGGCGGAGGGCTACACCTTC. This sequence joins TRBV7-9 and TRBJ1-2; 8 bases fit TRBD1. Germline trimming cut 2 bases from V and 8 bases from J; bases unmatched to any gene: 7. The CDR3 runs 14 residues. Germline CDR1 and CDR2: SEHNR and FQNEAQ (reference sequence). The variable domain in full, completed from reference TRBV7-9 and TRBJ1-2, reads DTGVSQNPRHKITKRGQNVTFRCDPISEHNRLYWYRQTLGQGPEFLTYFQNEAQLEKSRLLSDRFSAERPKGSFSTLEIQRTEQGDSAMYLCASSLTQGAEGYTFGSGTRLTVV.

The rearrangement uses TRBV4-1 and TRBJ1-4; unclear D gene. CDR1 and CDR2 (germline): MGHRA, YSYEKL. Trimming took 0 bases from V and 0 from J, leaving 17 bases between them. This CDR3 contains 19 residues. DNA for the CDR3: TGCGCCAGCAGCCAAGATCCCTCTCCTGCACGAGCAACTAATGAAAAACTGTTTTTT. Translation gives CASSQDPSPARATNEKLFF.

V and J are TRBV6-1 and TRBJ2-7; TRBD2 is a possible D gene (5 bases). The germline V gene encodes CDR1 MNHNS and CDR2 SASEGT. V dropped 2 bases and J dropped 3 bases, with 17 bases sitting between them. The CDR3 is 16 amino acids. Written as DNA, the CDR3 is TGTGCCAGCAGTGAAATGCCGGACTTCAAGTTCTACGAGCAGTACTTC. Translated: CASSEMPDFKFYEQYF.

The gene calls are TRBV29-1 and TRBJ1-1; a possible D gene is TRBD1 (5 bases). V gave up 3 bases and J gave up 5 bases, with 13 bases separating them. The CDR3 length is 13 residues. In germline, CDR1 is SQVTM, CDR2 ANQGSEA. The DNA of the CDR3 is TGCAGCGTTGAGAAGCAGGGAAGGACTGAAGCTTTCTTT. It translates to CSVEKQGRTEAFF.